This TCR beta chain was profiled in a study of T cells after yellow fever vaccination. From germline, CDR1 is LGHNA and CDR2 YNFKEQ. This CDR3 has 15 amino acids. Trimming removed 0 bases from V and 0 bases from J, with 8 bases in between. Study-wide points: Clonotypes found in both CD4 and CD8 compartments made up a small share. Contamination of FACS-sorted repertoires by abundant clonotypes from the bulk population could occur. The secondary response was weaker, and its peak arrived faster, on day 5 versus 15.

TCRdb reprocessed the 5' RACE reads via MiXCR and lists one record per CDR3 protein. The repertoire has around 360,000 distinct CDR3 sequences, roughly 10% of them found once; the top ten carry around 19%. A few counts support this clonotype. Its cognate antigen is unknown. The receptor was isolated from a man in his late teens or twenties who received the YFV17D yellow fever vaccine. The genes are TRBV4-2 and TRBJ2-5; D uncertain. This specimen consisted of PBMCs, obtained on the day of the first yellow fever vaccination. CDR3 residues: CASSQEGQYQETQYF. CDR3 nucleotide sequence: TGTGCCAGCAGCCAAGAGGGCCAGTACCAAGAGACCCAGTACTTC.